These 3 T cell receptor beta chains were all obtained from the same sample, sequenced in a study of T-cell reconstitution after alpha-beta-depleted transplantation in children. Preparation of the TCRbeta library was carried out with unique molecular identifiers. TCRdb reprocessed the PCR reads via MiXCR and lists one record per CDR3 protein. The sample has about 240,000 distinct CDR3 sequences, approximately 12% seen once. This sample comprised PBMCs from the stem cell graft donor, obtained from the stem cell graft. Receptors originate from a human donor who donated a stem cell graft to a child with acute lymphoblastic leukemia.

The sample holds many counts of this clonotype. CDR3: CSALTGVGFNEQFF. In DNA, the CDR3 is TGCAGTGCTTTGACCGGGGTGGGATTCAATGAGCAGTTCTTC. The V gene is TRBV20-1, the J gene TRBJ2-1; D is perhaps TRBD2 (5 bases). Germline V lookup: CDR1 DFQATT, CDR2 SNEGSKA (reference sequence). Trimming removed 5 bases at V and 6 bases at J, with 17 bases between. This CDR3 region has 14 residues.

There are many counts of this clonotype. V usage is TRBV14 and J usage is TRBJ1-4; the match to TRBD1 covers 8 bases. The V and J ends lost 3 bases and 5 bases, in that order; junction bases with no gene match: 5. The CDR3 spans 15 residues. Per germline, CDR1 SGHDN and CDR2 FVKESK. CDR3 residues: CASSQGDRLNEKLFF. The DNA of the CDR3 is TGTGCCAGCAGCCAGGGGGACAGGCTCAATGAAAAACTGTTTTTT.

In this sample, this clonotype turned up many times. This chain connects TRBV9 to TRBJ2-2; D ambiguous. Germline values: CDR1 SGDLS, CDR2 YYNGEE. The CDR3 loop spans 14 amino acids. Trimming shortened V by 0 bases and J by 8 bases, and 11 bases separated the two germline ends. CDR3 loop: CASSVAAQRGELFF. The CDR3 nucleotides are TGTGCCAGCAGCGTAGCTGCCCAAAGAGGGGAGCTGTTTTTT.